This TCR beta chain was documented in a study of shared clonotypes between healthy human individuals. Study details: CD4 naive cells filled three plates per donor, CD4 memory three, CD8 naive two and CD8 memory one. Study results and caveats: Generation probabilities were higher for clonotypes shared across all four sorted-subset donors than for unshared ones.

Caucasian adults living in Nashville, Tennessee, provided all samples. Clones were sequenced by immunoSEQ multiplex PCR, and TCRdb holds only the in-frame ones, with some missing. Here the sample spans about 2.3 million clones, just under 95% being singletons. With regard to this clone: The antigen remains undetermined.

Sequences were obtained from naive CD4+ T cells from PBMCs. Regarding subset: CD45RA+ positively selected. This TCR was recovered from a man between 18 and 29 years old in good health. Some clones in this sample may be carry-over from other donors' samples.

CDR3 in DNA: TGCGCCAGCAGCCTAACGTCGGGTCGGCGCTCCTACAATGAGCAGTTCTTC. Translating gives CASSLTSGRRSYNEQFF. The chain recombines TRBV5-1 with TRBJ2-1, with no clear D. The CDR3 is 17 residues long. Germline CDR1 and CDR2: SGHRS and YFSETQ. Trimming pared 4 bases from V and 0 bases from J, leaving 17 bases between.